The rows below give T cell receptor beta chains drawn from one sample of a study of cytomegalovirus exposure and HLA in healthy donors. Assay: immunoSEQ multiplex PCR; the TCRdb copy retains only in-frame clones and omits some. The data contain approximately 100,000 clones, around 81% of them singletons. The sample consisted of PBMCs. These TCRs come from a man between 18 and 29 years old in good health and CMV-seronegative. CDR3s include the opening cysteine and the closing phenylalanine or tryptophan. Each record gives: CDR3 protein, CDR3 DNA, D gene, clone size, V gene, J gene. The D gene is left open where the match is weak. Clone size is not always given. Where it is, it says once, few, many or a class for expanded clones.

CDR3: CASSGRAGASSYGYTF
DNA: TGTGCCAGCAGCGGTCGGGCAGGGGCAAGTAGCTATGGCTACACCTTC
D: NA
size: NA
V: TRBV27
J: TRBJ1-2

CDR3: CASSPGGVQPQHF
DNA: TGCGCCAGCAGCCCCGGGGGGGTTCAGCCCCAGCATTTT
D: NA
size: NA
V: TRBV4-1
J: TRBJ1-5

CDR3: CASRLFTGGNTEAFF
DNA: TGTGCCAGCAGACTATTCACAGGGGGCAACACTGAAGCTTTCTTT
D: TRBD1
size: NA
V: TRBV6-5
J: TRBJ1-1

CDR3: CAVSGTSRQETQYF
DNA: TGTGCCGTCTCCGGGACTAGCAGACAAGAGACCCAGTACTTC
D: TRBD2
size: NA
V: TRBV10-3
J: TRBJ2-5

CDR3: CASSPAGGRTDTQYF
DNA: TGCGCCAGCAGCCCCGCGGGGGGCCGCACAGATACGCAGTATTTT
D: TRBD2
size: NA
V: TRBV5-1
J: TRBJ2-3

CDR3: CASSPPGSGNTGELFF
DNA: TGTGCCAGCAGCCCCCCAGGATCCGGAAACACCGGGGAGCTGTTTTTT
D: NA
size: NA
V: TRBV9
J: TRBJ2-2

CDR3: CASSTTQAVDTEAFF
DNA: TGTGCCAGTAGTACCACCCAAGCCGTCGACACTGAAGCTTTCTTT
D: NA
size: NA
V: TRBV19
J: TRBJ1-1

CDR3: CANPERGNYEQYF
DNA: TGCGCCAACCCCGAGCGGGGGAATTACGAGCAGTACTTC
D: TRBD2
size: NA
V: TRBV10-2
J: TRBJ2-7

CDR3: CSSSLAGTGNQPQHF
DNA: TGTTCCAGCAGCTTAGCAGGGACAGGCAATCAGCCCCAGCATTTT
D: TRBD1
size: NA
V: TRBV7-9
J: TRBJ1-5

CDR3: CASSPEVGNQPQHF
DNA: TGTGCCAGCAGCCCCGAAGTAGGCAATCAGCCCCAGCATTTT
D: NA
size: NA
V: TRBV7-8
J: TRBJ1-5

CDR3: CASSGGWTGGIDTDTQYF
DNA: TGCGCCAGCAGTGGAGGCTGGACAGGGGGGATTGACACAGATACGCAGTATTTT
D: TRBD1
size: NA
V: TRBV5-1
J: TRBJ2-3

CDR3: CASSLVQADKETQYF
DNA: TGTGCCAGCAGCTTGGTACAGGCCGACAAAGAGACCCAGTACTTC
D: NA
size: once
V: TRBV7-9
J: TRBJ2-5

CDR3: CASSFGGEETQYF
DNA: TGCGCCAGCAGCTTTGGGGGGGAAGAGACCCAGTACTTC
D: TRBD2
size: few
V: TRBV5-1
J: TRBJ2-5